Detailed here is one T cell receptor beta chain. The antigen is unknown. The data belong to a study of CXCR3-negative and CXCR3-positive naive CD8 T cells. General study results and limits: TRB CDR3 properties indicated TCR strength, while surface CD5 was similar across naive subsets. Comparably high diversity marked both naive subsets, whereas memory CD8+ cells had much lower diversity.

Per germline, CDR1 SEHNR and CDR2 FQNEAQ (reference sequence). The CDR3 sequence is 13 residues long. Libraries of TRB cDNA were made by 5' RACE and carried UMIs. Following a re-call of the 5' RACE reads, TCRdb has one entry per CDR3 protein and lacks DNA. In all, the sample yields over 55,000 distinct CDR3 sequences. The V and J genes are TRBV7-9 and TRBJ1-5; TCRdb designates TRBD1, a call that cannot be tested without DNA. The clonotype was recovered from a human donor in good health. Some clones in this sample may be carry-over from other donors' samples. Sample: memory CD8+ T cells from blood. CDR3 in amino acids: CASTPFGGQPQHF.